Following are 21 T cell receptor beta chains from one sample sequenced in a study of CD8+ T cells in alopecia areata (dated by TCRdb to 2017 to 2018). Explained via the paper, the treatment or condition label denotes: oral pan-JAK inhibitor, 5-10 mg twice daily. The library was made by the immunoSEQ multiplex PCR assay. To provide template for TCR sequencing, every sample had RNA extracted and reverse transcribed into cDNA. Here the immuneACCESS table is served through TCRdb, limited to in-frame sequences with V and J called. Missing clones are a known gap in these copies; in checked studies unresolved V genes cover under half, and the rest lacks a known reason. The table for this sample lists under 250,000 clones; around 65% of them were counted only once. The biggest ten clones account for roughly 1.2% of the sample. The sample consisted of CD4+ T cells sorted from blood, taken around week 42, from a patient treated with tofacitinib. The origin of the receptors is a human donor with alopecia areata.

The chain has TRBV6-5 and TRBJ2-3; TRBD2 matches at 7 bases. The CDR3 sequence is 14 residues long. Germline CDR1 and CDR2: MNHEY and SVGAGI. V lost 6 bases and J lost 6; bases outside the gene matches: 9. The chain's CDR3 is CASSPGLLFDTQYF. In nucleotides, the CDR3 is TGTGCCAGCAGCCCGGGACTACTATTCGATACGCAGTATTTT.

J is TRBJ1-1 and V is TRBV9; no firm D call. V lost 0 bases to trimming and J lost 4 bases, with 13 bases between them. CDR3 length equals 15 residues. Germline V lookup: CDR1 SGDLS, CDR2 YYNGEE. The CDR3 DNA sequence: TGTGCCAGCAGCGTAGATCCGGGCGAGGGCACTGAAGCTTTCTTT. Translation: CASSVDPGEGTEAFF.

In this sample, this clone turned up a few times. The chain links TRBV29-1 to TRBJ2-3; D is unclear. Germline CDR1 reads SQVTM; CDR2 reads ANQGSEA. The CDR3 runs 13 residues. Trimming pared 3 bases from V and 0 bases from J, leaving 7 bases between. CDR3 residues: CSVDTGSTDTQYF. In nucleotides, the CDR3 is TGCAGCGTTGATACTGGAAGCACAGATACGCAGTATTTT.

The chain recombines TRBV2 with TRBJ1-2; TRBD1 agrees at 8 bases. V lost 4 bases to trimming and J lost 4 bases; unmatched junction nucleotides: 2. The CDR3 spans 13 residues. CDR1 and CDR2 from the germline V gene are SNHLY and FYNNEI. This CDR3 is CASSGTGIYGYTF. CDR3 nucleotides: TGTGCCAGCAGTGGGACAGGGATCTATGGCTACACCTTC.

The V and J genes are TRBV29-1 and TRBJ2-7; 8 bases line up with TRBD1. Germline V gene lookup returns CDR1 SQVTM and CDR2 ANQGSEA. Trimming removed 0 bases from V and 6 bases from J; junction bases left unmatched: 4. The CDR3 loop spans 13 amino acids. CDR3 in DNA: TGCAGCGTTGAAGACACGACAGGGGCCGAGCAGTACTTC. This codes for CSVEDTTGAEQYF.

The genes are TRBV30 and TRBJ1-1; D is unresolved. The CDR3 extends over 11 amino acids. Deletions cut 8 bases from V and 1 base from J, with 8 bases between. From germline, CDR1 is GTSNPN and CDR2 SVGIG (reference sequence). The CDR3 loop is CAGARNTEAFF. The CDR3 DNA reads as TGTGCCGGAGCTCGGAACACTGAAGCTTTCTTT. The complete variable domain, with remaining parts taken from reference TRBV30 and TRBJ1-1, reads SQTIHQWPATLVQPVGSPLSLECTVEGTSNPNLYWYRQAAGRGLQLLFYSVGIGQISSEVPQNLSASRPQDRQFILSSKKLLLSDSGFYLCAGARNTEAFFGQGTRLTVV.

The chain joins TRBV7-6 to TRBJ2-3; D is uncertain. The germline gives CDR1 SGHVS, CDR2 FNYEAQ. The CDR3 spans 15 residues. Trimming stripped 2 bases from V and 1 base from J, with 10 bases between. CDR3 residues: CASSLRFDGTDTQYF. The CDR3 coding sequence is TGTGCCAGCAGCTTAAGGTTCGACGGCACAGATACGCAGTATTTT.

This clone appeared a few times. This rearrangement joins TRBV27 to TRBJ2-1; 11 positions agree with TRBD2. Unmatched junction bases numbered 17, after V lost 4 bases and J lost 0 bases. The CDR3 runs 21 residues. Germline CDR1 and CDR2: MNHEY and SMNVEV (reference sequence). The CDR3 DNA reads as TGTGCCAGCAGTTCCTTACCCTTGACTAGCGGGGTCCTCAGCTCCTACAATGAGCAGTTCTTC. Its translation is CASSSLPLTSGVLSSYNEQFF.

The V gene is TRBV29-1, the J gene TRBJ1-4, with TRBD1 matching over 8 bases. This CDR3 is 12 amino acids long. V lost 6 bases to trimming and J lost 10 bases; unmatched junction nucleotides: 7. Germline V gives CDR1 SQVTM, CDR2 ANQGSEA. CDR3 nucleotides: TGCAGCGTCCGGAACAGGGGGGGAAAACTGTTTTTT. Translating it yields CSVRNRGGKLFF.

This clone was found a few times. The V call is TRBV29-1, the J call TRBJ1-1; TRBD1 aligns across 8 bases. Losses at the gene ends were 0 bases for V and 7 bases for J; bases not matched to a gene: 7. The germline V gene encodes CDR1 SQVTM and CDR2 ANQGSEA. This CDR3 has 14 amino acids. CDR3 loop: CSVEELQGDGEAFF. CDR3 in DNA: TGCAGCGTTGAAGAACTACAGGGGGACGGTGAAGCTTTCTTT.

The J gene is TRBJ1-1, the V gene TRBV29-1; D ambiguous. Trimming took off 6 bases at V and 0 bases at J, with 8 bases between the two ends. This CDR3 spans 12 amino acids. Germline values: CDR1 SQVTM, CDR2 ANQGSEA. The CDR3 bases are TGCAGCGTCGAACTCATGAACACTGAAGCTTTCTTT. Its protein is CSVELMNTEAFF.

The DNA of the CDR3 is TGTGCCAGCAGCCAAAACAATGAGCAGTTCTTC. This translates into CASSQNNEQFF. This rearrangement joins TRBV7-6 to TRBJ2-1, with D hard to call. CDR1 is SGHVS, CDR2 FNYEAQ, per germline. The V and J ends lost 5 bases and 5 bases respectively, with 4 bases between them. The CDR3 has 11 residues.

This chain uses TRBV6-1 with TRBJ2-1; tentative D call: TRBD2 (7 bases). The CDR3 covers 16 residues. Germline CDR1 MNHNS, CDR2 SASEGT. V lost 4 bases and J 4 bases, leaving 17 bases between the germline ends. The CDR3 DNA reads TGTGCCAGCAGTGGGTCGGGGGGCACGAGGTACAATGAGCAGTTCTTC. Translation: CASSGSGGTRYNEQFF.

This sequence joins TRBV5-1 and TRBJ2-2, with 10 positions matching TRBD1. The germline gives CDR1 SGHRS, CDR2 YFSETQ. The CDR3 contains 18 residues. Trimming cost V 1 base and J 0 bases; bases outside gene matches: 6. In DNA form, the CDR3 reads TGCGCCAGCAGCTTGCGGGGACAGGGGAATTCGAACACCGGGGAGCTGTTTTTT. Translating gives CASSLRGQGNSNTGELFF.

This clone was seen only a few times. This chain uses TRBV29-1 with TRBJ1-5; the match to TRBD1 covers 8 bases. CDR3 length: 13 residues. Germline values: CDR1 SQVTM, CDR2 ANQGSEA. The V segment lost 7 bases and the J segment 3 bases; nucleotides outside the gene matches: 5. CDR3 sequence reads: CSARTGYNQPQHF. CDR3 DNA: TGCAGCGCCAGGACAGGGTACAATCAGCCCCAGCATTTT.

The chain carries TRBV29-1 and TRBJ1-1; D gene ambiguous. V dropped 4 bases and J dropped 5 bases, with 14 bases sitting between them. This CDR3 is built from 13 residues. The germline V gene has CDR1 SQVTM and CDR2 ANQGSEA. The CDR3: CSVGETRGTEAFF. CDR3 nucleotides: TGCAGCGTTGGGGAAACGCGGGGAACTGAAGCTTTCTTT. Complete variable domain (other parts from reference TRBV29-1 and TRBJ1-1): SAVISQKPSRDICQRGTSLTIQCQVDSQVTMMFWYRQQPGQSLTLIATANQGSEATYESGFVIDKFPISRPNLTFSTLTVSNMSPEDSSIYLCSVGETRGTEAFFGQGTRLTVV.

This clone was detected a few times. The gene calls are TRBV29-1 and TRBJ2-3; TRBD2 matches at 8 bases. The trim removed 0 bases at V and 3 bases at J, leaving 8 bases unmatched. The CDR3 loop spans 16 amino acids. The germline CDR1 and CDR2 sequences are SQVTM and ANQGSEA. The CDR3 bases are TGCAGCGTTGAAGATCGATTAGCGGGGCAGACAGATACGCAGTATTTT. Protein product: CSVEDRLAGQTDTQYF.

This clone appeared a few times. The DNA of the CDR3 is TGTGCCAGCAGCACAACGAAAGATTCACCCCTCCACTTT. Amino acids: CASSTTKDSPLHF. This chain connects TRBV7-2 to TRBJ1-6; D remains unclear. The germline V gene encodes CDR1 SGHTA and CDR2 FQGNSA. CDR3 length equals 13 residues. Trimming took off 5 bases at V and 8 bases at J, with 10 bases between the two ends.

With regard to this clone: The sample holds other DNA sequences that translate to the same CDR3. The chain recombines TRBV18 with TRBJ2-7; unclear D gene. V lost 2 bases, J lost 0 bases, and 8 bases lay in between. This CDR3 region has 14 residues. The germline V gene encodes CDR1 KGHSH and CDR2 LQKENI. CDR3 amino acids: CASSPGANSYEQYF. DNA of the CDR3: TGTGCCAGCTCACCAGGAGCTAACTCCTACGAGCAGTACTTC.

Concerning this clone itself: The sample has other DNA sequences that encode this CDR3 too. This chain uses TRBV30 with TRBJ1-5; no clear D. Deletions cut 1 base from V and 3 bases from J, with 7 bases between. Germline V gene sequence: CDR1 GTSNPN, CDR2 SVGIG (reference sequence). The CDR3 is 13 residues long. In DNA form, the CDR3 reads TGTGCCTGGAGTGGAGGACTCAATCAGCCCCAGCATTTT. Its protein product is CAWSGGLNQPQHF.

The J gene is TRBJ1-2, the V gene TRBV29-1; 7 bases align to TRBD1. The CDR3 runs to 13 residues. Germline trimming cut 6 bases from V and 4 bases from J; bases unmatched to any gene: 8. Germline-derived CDR1 and CDR2 are SQVTM and ANQGSEA. CDR3 sequence (DNA): TGCAGCGTCCTCCCCGGGACAGTCTATGGCTACACCTTC. Translated, it gives CSVLPGTVYGYTF.